These T cell receptor beta chains were read from a single sample in a study of cytomegalovirus exposure and HLA in healthy donors. Repertoires were generated with immunoSEQ multiplex PCR, while TCRdb's copy carries only in-frame clones and drops some. This sample yields 120,000 or so clones, of which over 60% are seen a single time; nearly 8.5% belongs to the top ten. Sequenced input: PBMCs. The receptors derive from a middle-aged woman in good health and CMV-seropositive. Both conserved end residues are part of each CDR3. The order of the fields is clone size, J gene, D gene, V gene, CDR3 protein, CDR3 DNA. The D gene is left open where the match is weak. A clone size is listed for some rows: how often the clone was seen (once, few, many), or a class if it is expanded.

clone_size: .; j_call: TRBJ2-3; d_call: TRBD2; v_call: TRBV13; cdr3_aa: CASSSLAGPRGPDTQYF; cdr3_nt: TGTGCCAGCAGCTCCCTAGCGGGGCCAAGGGGTCCAGATACGCAGTATTTT
clone_size: few; j_call: TRBJ2-1; d_call: .; v_call: TRBV5-6; cdr3_aa: CASSLGGLYNEQFF; cdr3_nt: TGTGCCAGCAGCTTGGGGGGACTTTACAATGAGCAGTTCTTC
clone_size: .; j_call: TRBJ1-2; d_call: .; v_call: TRBV4-1; cdr3_aa: CASSPRGNYGYTF; cdr3_nt: TGCGCCAGCAGCCCTCGGGGGAACTATGGCTACACCTTC
clone_size: .; j_call: TRBJ1-4; d_call: .; v_call: TRBV10-3; cdr3_aa: CAISERAGWANEKLFF; cdr3_nt: TGTGCCATCAGTGAGAGGGCAGGGTGGGCTAATGAAAAACTGTTTTTT
clone_size: .; j_call: TRBJ2-1; d_call: .; v_call: TRBV7-3; cdr3_aa: CASSGGIHNEQFF; cdr3_nt: TGTGCCAGCAGCGGAGGGATCCACAATGAGCAGTTCTTC
clone_size: few; j_call: TRBJ1-1; d_call: .; v_call: TRBV19; cdr3_aa: CASSIAGGRGNTEAFF; cdr3_nt: TGTGCCAGTAGTATAGCAGGAGGCAGGGGGAACACTGAAGCTTTCTTT
clone_size: .; j_call: TRBJ2-7; d_call: TRBD2; v_call: TRBV7-2; cdr3_aa: CASSLKAGGLYEQYF; cdr3_nt: TGTGCCAGCAGCTTAAAAGCGGGGGGGCTCTACGAGCAGTACTTC
clone_size: .; j_call: TRBJ1-2; d_call: .; v_call: TRBV6-5; cdr3_aa: CASSYSTRGNGYTF; cdr3_nt: TGTGCCAGCAGTTACTCGACAAGGGGGAATGGCTACACCTTC
clone_size: .; j_call: TRBJ1-1; d_call: TRBD1; v_call: TRBV6-6; cdr3_aa: CASTGQGGTEAFF; cdr3_nt: TGTGCCAGCACCGGACAGGGGGGAACTGAAGCTTTCTTT
clone_size: .; j_call: TRBJ2-7; d_call: TRBD2; v_call: TRBV2; cdr3_aa: CASSRSGGASYEQYF; cdr3_nt: TGTGCCAGCAGTCGGAGCGGGGGGGCCTCCTACGAGCAGTACTTC
clone_size: .; j_call: TRBJ1-5; d_call: .; v_call: TRBV18; cdr3_aa: CASSHAQGSTGQPQHF; cdr3_nt: TGTGCCAGCTCACACGCACAGGGTAGTACCGGTCAGCCCCAGCATTTT
clone_size: .; j_call: TRBJ2-1; d_call: .; v_call: TRBV5-1; cdr3_aa: CASSLDREGEQFF; cdr3_nt: TGCGCCAGCAGCTTGGACAGGGAGGGTGAGCAGTTCTTC